A single sample gave rise to the 3 T cell receptor beta chains below, sequenced in a study of cytomegalovirus exposure and HLA in healthy donors. 13 Jbeta primers and 60 Vbeta primers were used for the PCR. The data were produced by immunoSEQ multiplex PCR, yet TCRdb's version contains in-frame clones alone and is incomplete. The sample holds more than 150,000 clones, more than 65% seen once. Sequencing was performed on PBMCs. These receptors were collected from a woman aged 25 to 39 in good health and CMV-seropositive.

This clone was observed a few times. This rearrangement joins TRBV4-3 to TRBJ2-2; D unclear. Trimming took off 0 bases at V and 3 bases at J, with 11 bases between the two ends. The CDR3 is made up of 16 amino acids. Germline V gene lookup returns CDR1 LGHNA and CDR2 YSLEER. The CDR3 protein is CASSQDGHLHTGELFF. The CDR3 bases are TGCGCCAGCAGCCAAGACGGTCATCTCCACACCGGGGAGCTGTTTTTT.

The rearrangement links TRBV7-8 to TRBJ1-2, with 8 positions matching TRBD1. The CDR3 covers 14 residues. The V gene's germline CDR1 is SGHVS and CDR2 FQNEAQ. The ends lost 7 bases at V and 8 bases at J; junction bases unmatched: 12. The DNA of the CDR3 is TGTGCCAGCAACTCCGGGACAGGCACCAAGGGCTACACCTTC. Translated: CASNSGTGTKGYTF.

This chain uses TRBV11-3 with TRBJ2-1; TRBD2 might be the D (6 bases). Trimming removed 6 bases from V and 0 bases from J, with 12 bases in between. CDR1 is SGHNT and CDR2 is YENEEA in the germline V gene. The CDR3 extends over 15 amino acids. The chain's CDR3 is CASRSGGVSYNEQFF. In DNA form, the CDR3 reads TGTGCCAGCAGATCCGGGGGAGTCTCCTACAATGAGCAGTTCTTC.